The following is a T cell receptor (beta chain) sequence with its context. This sample is part of a study of cytotoxic CD8 clonotypes in ibrutinib-treated CLL. Repertoires were generated with immunoSEQ multiplex PCR, while TCRdb's copy carries only in-frame clones and drops some. Here the sample spans some 310,000 clones, almost 80% being singletons. This CDR3 is built from 12 residues. Germline V gene lookup returns CDR1 SGDLS and CDR2 YYNGEE. Trimming took 0 bases from V and 5 from J, leaving 5 bases between them. This receptor was identified in a human donor with chronic lymphocytic leukemia. Sequenced material: PBMCs, taken before ibrutinib treatment. V is TRBV9 and J is TRBJ2-5; unclear D gene. CDR3 protein: CASSVEGETQYF. CDR3 in DNA: TGTGCCAGCAGCGTAGAGGGCGAGACCCAGTACTTC.